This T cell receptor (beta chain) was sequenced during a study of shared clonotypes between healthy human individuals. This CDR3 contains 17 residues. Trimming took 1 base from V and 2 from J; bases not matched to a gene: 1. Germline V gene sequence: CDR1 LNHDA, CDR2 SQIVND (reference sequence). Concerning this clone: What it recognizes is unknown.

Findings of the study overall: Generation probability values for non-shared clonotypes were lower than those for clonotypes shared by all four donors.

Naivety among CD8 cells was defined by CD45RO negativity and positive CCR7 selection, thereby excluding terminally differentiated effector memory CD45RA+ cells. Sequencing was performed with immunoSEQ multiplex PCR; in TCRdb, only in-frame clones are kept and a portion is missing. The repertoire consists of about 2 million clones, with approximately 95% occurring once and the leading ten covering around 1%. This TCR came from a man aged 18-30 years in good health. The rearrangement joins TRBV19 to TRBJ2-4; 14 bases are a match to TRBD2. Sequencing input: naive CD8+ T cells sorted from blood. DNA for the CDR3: TGTGCCAGTAGTATAGGACTAGCGGGAGGGCCCAAAAACATTCAGTACTTC. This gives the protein CASSIGLAGGPKNIQYF.